This T cell receptor (beta chain) was identified in a study of blood T cell repertoires in COVID-19. The germline gives CDR1 LNHNV, CDR2 YYDKDF (reference sequence). Deletions cut 0 bases from V and 0 bases from J, with 9 bases between. The CDR3 length is 16 residues. This table comes from immunoSEQ multiplex PCR, and its TCRdb copy is limited to in-frame clones, with some not included. The data contain about 180,000 clones, around 79% of them seen just once; the ten biggest clones take up around 24%. The chain links TRBV15 to TRBJ2-1, with D possibly matching TRBD2 (5 bases). Sequenced material: peripheral blood. The clonotype originates from a woman aged 65 to 85 with acute or convalescent COVID-19. CDR3 sequence: CATSREGSNSYNEQFF. The CDR3 coding sequence is TGTGCCACCAGCAGAGAGGGGAGTAACTCCTACAATGAGCAGTTCTTC.